This TCR beta chain is drawn from a study of radiotherapy plus CTLA-4 blockade in lung cancer. In its sample, this clone was seen once. The identical CDR3 is also encoded by other nucleotide sequences in the sample. Sequenced by immunoSEQ multiplex PCR; TCRdb stores in-frame clones only, minus some. The sample holds around 30,000 clones, under 85% seen once. The CDR3 is made up of 14 amino acids. CDR1 and CDR2 from the germline V gene are SGDLS and YYNGEE. Losses at the gene ends were 2 bases for V and 1 base for J; bases not matched to a gene: 3. The sequencing here drew on peripheral blood, taken from a patient treated with radiotherapy plus ipilimumab. This rearrangement joins TRBV9 to TRBJ2-7; TRBD1 agrees at 7 bases. This receptor was identified in a human donor with non-small cell lung cancer that progressed on radiotherapy plus ipilimumab. The CDR3 loop is CASSVGTDSYEQYF. CDR3 DNA sequence: TGTGCCAGCAGCGTGGGGACAGATTCCTACGAGCAGTACTTC. The full variable domain, completed using reference TRBV9 and TRBJ2-7, is DSGVTQTPKHLITATGQRVTLRCSPRSGDLSVYWYQQSLDQGLQFLIQYYNGEERAKGNILERFSAQQFPDLHSELNLSSLELGDSALYFCASSVGTDSYEQYFGPGTRLTVT.